A single sample is the source of the 2 T cell receptor beta chains below, sequenced in a study of follicular helper T cells after annual influenza vaccination. Profiling relied on immunoSEQ multiplex PCR, and the TCRdb table lists in-frame clones only, not all of them. The sample yields several thousand clones, about 81% seen once. Time point meaning: 2015-2016 season, 7 days after influenza vaccination. The sequencing used CXCR5+ CD38- circulating T follicular helper cells from blood, collected 7 days after influenza vaccination. Subset specified: circulating Tfh, non-naive CD4+CXCR5+PD-1+ (ICOS+CD38+ or ICOS-CD38-). These receptors originate from an adult who received the influenza vaccine.

A few counts support this clone. V usage is TRBV7-9 and J usage is TRBJ1-2; maybe TRBD1 (5 bases). V gave up 7 bases and J gave up 0 bases, with 12 bases separating them. CDR3 length: 14 amino acids. Germline assignment: CDR1 SEHNR and CDR2 FQNEAQ (reference sequence). In nucleotides, the CDR3 is TGTGCCAGCACCGAGGGGCTCTCTAACTATGGCTACACCTTC. Protein product: CASTEGLSNYGYTF.

V gene TRBV19 combines with J gene TRBJ1-1; no clear D gene. With 4 bases removed from V and 3 bases from J, the gap between germline ends came to 6 bases. The CDR3 runs 12 residues. Germline-derived CDR1 and CDR2 are LNHDA and SQIVND (reference sequence). The DNA for the CDR3 is TGTGCCAGTAGTAAAAGGGACACTGAAGCTTTCTTT. The encoded protein is CASSKRDTEAFF.